The 18 T cell receptor beta chains below were found in one sample sequenced in a study of T cells after yellow fever vaccination. TCRdb ran MiXCR on the 5' RACE reads and lists one entry per CDR3 protein. The sample records around 250,000 distinct CDR3 sequences, around 7% being singletons. This specimen consisted of CD4+ T cells sorted from PBMCs, obtained 15 days after the yellow fever booster vaccination. The source is a man aged 25 to 45 who received the YFV17D yellow fever vaccine.

This chain connects TRBV20-1 to TRBJ2-2; TRBD1 aligns across 8 bases. CDR3 length: 13 residues. Trimming took 8 bases from V and 2 from J; bases not matched to a gene: 4. Per germline, CDR1 DFQATT and CDR2 SNEGSKA (reference sequence). The CDR3 DNA follows: TGCAGTTCGACAGGGGCCAACACCGGGGAGCTGTTTTTT. This encodes CSSTGANTGELFF.

Many counts were recorded for this clonotype. The rearrangement uses TRBV4-3 and TRBJ1-1; D unclear. With 0 bases removed from V and 4 bases from J, the gap between germline ends came to 12 bases. The germline V gene encodes CDR1 LGHNA and CDR2 YSLEER. The CDR3 totals 15 residues. In DNA form, the CDR3 reads TGCGCCAGCAGCCAAGATTTCATAATGGGCACTGAAGCTTTCTTT. It specifies CASSQDFIMGTEAFF.

This clonotype was recorded a few times. This rearrangement joins TRBV24-1 to TRBJ2-1, with 9 bases matching TRBD1. The junction had 8 bases not matched to a gene; V was cut back by 4 bases and J by 5 bases. The CDR3 is 16 amino acids. Germline CDR1 and CDR2: KGHDR and SFDVKD. CDR3 nucleotide sequence: TGTGCCACCAGTGACCATCCGGGACAGGGTAACAATGAGCAGTTCTTC. Protein product: CATSDHPGQGNNEQFF.

This clonotype was recorded many times. The chain links TRBV20-1 to TRBJ2-1; TRBD2 aligns across 8 bases. The CDR3 has 15 amino acids. Germline values: CDR1 DFQATT, CDR2 SNEGSKA (reference sequence). Losses at the gene ends were 1 base for V and 7 bases for J; bases not matched to a gene: 9. CDR3 residues: CSARGASGSGNEQFF. The CDR3 coding sequence is TGCAGTGCTAGAGGAGCCAGCGGGAGTGGTAATGAGCAGTTCTTC.

This clonotype occurred a few times. The chain couples TRBV12-3 or TRBV12-4 to TRBJ1-2; a weak D match, TRBD1 (6 bases). CDR3 length: 13 residues. V was cut by 1 base and J by 7 bases, with 10 bases left in between. The CDR3 DNA is TGTGCCAGCAGTTTAGAAACAGGGCTTGGCTACACCTTC. Translating gives CASSLETGLGYTF.

This clonotype has a handful of counts. This chain connects TRBV4-2 to TRBJ2-5, with D possibly matching TRBD2 (6 bases). There are 16 residues in the CDR3. V was pared by 4 bases and J by 3 bases, with 18 bases between. Per the germline V gene, CDR1 is LGHNA and CDR2 is YNFKEQ. The CDR3 reads CASSPFLEGLKETQYF. CDR3 DNA: TGTGCCAGCAGCCCCTTCTTGGAGGGGCTGAAAGAGACCCAGTACTTC.

This clonotype was recorded a few times. The V call is TRBV7-2, the J call TRBJ2-1; either TRBD1 or TRBD2 may fit D (5 bases each). V was clipped by 1 base and J by 2 bases, with 9 bases between them. The CDR3 sequence is 15 residues long. Germline lookup yields CDR1 SGHTA and CDR2 FQGNSA. The CDR3 sequence is CASSLGGPPYNEQFF. The CDR3 bases are TGTGCCAGCAGCTTAGGGGGACCGCCCTACAATGAGCAGTTCTTC.

This clonotype came up a few times. The chain combines TRBV5-4 with TRBJ2-3; D tentatively reads TRBD1 or TRBD2 (5 bases each). Trimming pared 2 bases from V and 5 bases from J, leaving 12 bases between. CDR3 size: 14 residues. Germline lookup yields CDR1 SGHNT and CDR2 YYREEE (reference sequence). The CDR3 coding sequence is TGTGCCAGCAGCTTTGGGCAGGGAGTAGATACGCAGTATTTT. Amino acid sequence: CASSFGQGVDTQYF.

This clonotype has just a few counts. The chain has TRBV18 and TRBJ1-4; no clear D gene. Germline CDR1 and CDR2: KGHSH and LQKENI. The length of the CDR3 is 15 residues. The V and J ends lost 2 bases and 0 bases respectively, with 7 bases between them. The CDR3 reads CASSPGDATNEKLFF. The CDR3 bases are TGTGCCAGCTCACCAGGGGATGCAACTAATGAAAAACTGTTTTTT.

This clonotype showed up just a few times. The genes are TRBV20-1 and TRBJ2-5; D could derive from TRBD1 or TRBD2 (5 bases each). V shed 1 base and J shed 5 bases, with 14 bases lying between them. The CDR3 is 14 amino acids. Germline V CDR1 and CDR2: DFQATT, SNEGSKA (reference sequence). The CDR3 bases are TGCAGTGCTAGAGCCGGGACGGGCGGGGAGACCCAGTACTTC. Amino acid sequence: CSARAGTGGETQYF.

This clonotype was counted between two and nine times. The V and J genes are TRBV7-9 and TRBJ1-1; D is undetermined. The CDR3 runs 13 residues. V lost 1 base and J 4 bases, leaving 7 bases between the germline ends. The germline gives CDR1 SEHNR, CDR2 FQNEAQ (reference sequence). In DNA, the CDR3 is TGTGCCAGCAGCTTAGTGGGCGCCACTGAAGCTTTCTTT. Its protein product is CASSLVGATEAFF.

In this sample, this clonotype turned up a few times. This chain links TRBV7-3 with TRBJ1-3; D remains ambiguous. Germline V gene lookup returns CDR1 SGHTA and CDR2 FQGTGA. The CDR3 totals 15 residues. V was pared by 0 bases and J by 2 bases, with 8 bases between. As DNA, the CDR3 is TGTGCCAGCAGCTTAACGGAAAGTGCTGGAAACACCATATATTTT. Translated, it gives CASSLTESAGNTIYF. Looking up the rest from reference TRBV7-3 and TRBJ1-3 gives the full variable domain: GAGVSQTPSNKVTEKGKYVELRCDPISGHTALYWYRQSLGQGPEFLIYFQGTGAADDSGLPNDRFFAVRPEGSVSTLKIQRTERGDSAVYLCASSLTESAGNTIYFGEGSWLTVV.

This clonotype was recorded many times. This sequence joins TRBV20-1 and TRBJ2-5; unclear D gene. Trimming left V 1 base short and J 5 bases short, with 11 bases between. The germline V gene has CDR1 DFQATT and CDR2 SNEGSKA (reference sequence). CDR3 size: 13 residues. The chain's CDR3 is CSARVVIPETQYF. The CDR3 bases are TGCAGTGCTAGAGTGGTCATTCCCGAGACCCAGTACTTC.

As to this clonotype: This may come from a read error, since a much larger clone is one base off. This sequence joins TRBV7-2 and TRBJ2-7; TRBD1 aligns across 7 bases. The junction had 7 bases not matched to a gene; V was cut back by 7 bases and J by 4 bases. The CDR3 is 13 residues long. Germline V CDR1 and CDR2: SGHTA, FQGNSA. In nucleotides, the CDR3 is TGTGCCAGCACCAGTAACAGGGGTTACGAGCAGTACTTC. Encoded protein: CASTSNRGYEQYF.

This clonotype has at least ten counts. J is TRBJ1-1 and V is TRBV28; D gene unclear. Germline V gives CDR1 MDHEN, CDR2 SYDVKM. CDR3 length: 12 amino acids. The germline V and J ends were trimmed by 3 bases and 1 base, with 3 bases remaining between them. CDR3 coding DNA: TGTGCCAGCAGTTTGGAGAACACTGAAGCTTTCTTT. This codes for CASSLENTEAFF.

This clonotype was observed many times. The chain has TRBV5-1 and TRBJ2-7; D tentatively reads TRBD1 or TRBD2 (6 bases each). Germline V gives CDR1 SGHRS, CDR2 YFSETQ. The CDR3 covers 14 residues. Trimming shortened V by 4 bases and J by 5 bases, and 16 bases separated the two germline ends. CDR3 bases: TGCGCCAGCAGCCTAGGGGGGAGGTTCGACGAGCAGTACTTC. This encodes CASSLGGRFDEQYF.

There are a few counts of this clonotype. The chain links TRBV6-2 or TRBV6-3 to TRBJ2-5; the match to TRBD2 covers 11 bases. Germline values: CDR1 MNHEY, CDR2 SVGEGT. Losses at the gene ends were 6 bases for V and 0 bases for J; bases not matched to a gene: 6. The CDR3 length is 16 residues. The CDR3 sequence: CASSIRTSGYQETQYF. In DNA form, the CDR3 reads TGTGCCAGCAGCATCCGGACTAGCGGGTACCAAGAGACCCAGTACTTC.

There are many counts of this clonotype. The V gene is TRBV5-1, the J gene TRBJ2-5; D unresolved. Germline-derived CDR1 and CDR2 are SGHRS and YFSETQ. The CDR3 is made up of 13 amino acids. The ends were cut back, 1 base at V and 0 bases at J, with 4 bases in the middle. The DNA of the CDR3 is TGCGCCAGCAGCTTGCAGTACCAAGAGACCCAGTACTTC. It specifies CASSLQYQETQYF.